This T cell receptor beta chain derives from a study of tumor-infiltrating lymphocytes in primary liver carcinoma. RNA and DNA were co-extracted from roughly 20-30 mg of unsorted bulk tissue. A word on this clonotype: Its antigen is not identified.

This CDR3 comprises 12 residues. V was shortened by 5 bases and J by 8 bases, with 10 bases between the two germline ends. Germline values: CDR1 MDHEN, CDR2 SYDVKM. Constant-region priming of approximately 0.55 ug total RNA yielded TCR beta cDNA. Library construction for TCR beta comprised three nested multiplex PCR rounds performed with slightly modified ARM-PCR. Both of the initial two PCR rounds ran for 10 cycles and employed TRBV1-TRBV30 forward primers alongside a C-beta reverse primer. TCRdb fed the multiplex PCR reads into MiXCR, producing one record per CDR3 protein. The sample records 100,000 or so distinct CDR3 sequences, approximately 70% being singletons. Findings of the study overall: Detection in all five tumor regions applied to only about 7.5-25% of top clones.

Source material: liver tumor tissue from sampling region 2. Noted subset: tumor region T2, inferior pole. This chain joins TRBV28 and TRBJ1-5; D remains unclear. The origin of this receptor is a woman in her sixties or seventies with primary liver carcinoma and hepatitis B virus infection. The CDR3 DNA is TGTGCCAGCAGTGGGAACTTTGAGCCCCAGCATTTT. Protein: CASSGNFEPQHF.